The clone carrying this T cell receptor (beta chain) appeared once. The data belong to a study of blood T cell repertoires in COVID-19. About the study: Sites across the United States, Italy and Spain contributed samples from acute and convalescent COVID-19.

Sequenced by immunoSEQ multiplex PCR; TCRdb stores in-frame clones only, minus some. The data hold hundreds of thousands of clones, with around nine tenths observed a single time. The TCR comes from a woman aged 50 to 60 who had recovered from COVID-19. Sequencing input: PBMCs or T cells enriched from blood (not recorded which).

CDR3 bases: TGTGCCAGCTCACCTACGGACAGGCGCTCCAAAAACATTCAGTACTTC. Encoded protein: CASSPTDRRSKNIQYF. The chain has TRBV18 and TRBJ2-4; 7 bases line up with TRBD1. With 3 bases clipped from V and 2 bases from J, the junction kept 7 bases outside the gene matches. CDR3 length: 16 residues. Germline V CDR1 and CDR2: KGHSH, LQKENI.